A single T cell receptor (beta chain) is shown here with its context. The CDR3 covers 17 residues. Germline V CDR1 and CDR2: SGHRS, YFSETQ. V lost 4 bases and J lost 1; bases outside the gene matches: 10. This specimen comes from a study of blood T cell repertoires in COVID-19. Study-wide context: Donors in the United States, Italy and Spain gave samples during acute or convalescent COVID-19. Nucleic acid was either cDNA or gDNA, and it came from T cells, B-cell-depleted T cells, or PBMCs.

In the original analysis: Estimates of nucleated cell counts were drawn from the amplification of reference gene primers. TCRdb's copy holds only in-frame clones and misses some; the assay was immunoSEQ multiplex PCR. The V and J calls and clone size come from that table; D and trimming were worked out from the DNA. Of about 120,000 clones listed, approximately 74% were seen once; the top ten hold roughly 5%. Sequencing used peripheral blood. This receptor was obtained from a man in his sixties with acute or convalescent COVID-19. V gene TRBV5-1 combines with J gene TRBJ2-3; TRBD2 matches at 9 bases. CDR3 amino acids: CASSPVMASGGTDTQYF. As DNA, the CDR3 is TGCGCCAGCAGCCCGGTTATGGCTAGCGGGGGCACAGATACGCAGTATTTT.